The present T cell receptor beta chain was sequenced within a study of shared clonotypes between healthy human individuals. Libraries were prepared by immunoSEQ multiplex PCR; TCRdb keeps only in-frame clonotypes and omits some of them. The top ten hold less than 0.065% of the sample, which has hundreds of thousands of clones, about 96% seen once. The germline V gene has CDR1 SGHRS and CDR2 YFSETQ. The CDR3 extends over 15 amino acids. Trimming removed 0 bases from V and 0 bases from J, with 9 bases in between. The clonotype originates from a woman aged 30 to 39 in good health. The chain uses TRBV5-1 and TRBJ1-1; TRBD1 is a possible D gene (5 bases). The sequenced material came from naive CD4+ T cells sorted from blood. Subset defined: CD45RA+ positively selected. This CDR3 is CASSLGEGMNTEAFF. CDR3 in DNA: TGCGCCAGCAGCTTGGGGGAGGGGATGAACACTGAAGCTTTCTTT.